This TCR beta chain originates from a study of blood T cell repertoires in COVID-19. TCRdb's table, derived via immunoSEQ multiplex PCR, lists solely in-frame clones and lacks some. The table includes more than 60,000 clones, more than 75% detected once. Germline CDR1 reads MNHEY; CDR2 reads SMNVEV (reference sequence). The CDR3 has 18 residues. V was clipped by 6 bases and J by 4 bases; unmatched bases: 13. The chain links TRBV27 to TRBJ2-1; 12 nucleotides align to TRBD2. The source is a woman between 35 and 50 years old who had recovered from COVID-19. The material sequenced was PBMCs or T cells enriched from blood (not recorded which). In nucleotides, the CDR3 is TGTGCCAGCAGAGAAGGACTAGCGGGGCCCCAAGGATACAATGAGCAGTTCTTC. It specifies CASREGLAGPQGYNEQFF.